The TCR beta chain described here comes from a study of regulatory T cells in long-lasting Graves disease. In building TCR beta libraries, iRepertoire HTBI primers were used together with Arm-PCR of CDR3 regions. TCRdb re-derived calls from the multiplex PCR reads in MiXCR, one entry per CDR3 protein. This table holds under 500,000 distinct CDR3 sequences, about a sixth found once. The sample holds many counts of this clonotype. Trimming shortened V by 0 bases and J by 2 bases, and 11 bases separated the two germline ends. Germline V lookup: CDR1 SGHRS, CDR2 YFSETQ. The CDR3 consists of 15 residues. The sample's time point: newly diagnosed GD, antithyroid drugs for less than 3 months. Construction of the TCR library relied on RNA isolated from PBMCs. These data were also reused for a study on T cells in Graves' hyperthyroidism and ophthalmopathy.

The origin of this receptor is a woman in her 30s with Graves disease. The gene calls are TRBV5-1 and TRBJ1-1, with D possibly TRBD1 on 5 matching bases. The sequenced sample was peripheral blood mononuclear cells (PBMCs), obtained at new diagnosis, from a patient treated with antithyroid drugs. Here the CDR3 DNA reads TGCGCCAGCAGCTTGGACTCGGGGCGAAACACTGAAGCTTTCTTT. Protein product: CASSLDSGRNTEAFF.